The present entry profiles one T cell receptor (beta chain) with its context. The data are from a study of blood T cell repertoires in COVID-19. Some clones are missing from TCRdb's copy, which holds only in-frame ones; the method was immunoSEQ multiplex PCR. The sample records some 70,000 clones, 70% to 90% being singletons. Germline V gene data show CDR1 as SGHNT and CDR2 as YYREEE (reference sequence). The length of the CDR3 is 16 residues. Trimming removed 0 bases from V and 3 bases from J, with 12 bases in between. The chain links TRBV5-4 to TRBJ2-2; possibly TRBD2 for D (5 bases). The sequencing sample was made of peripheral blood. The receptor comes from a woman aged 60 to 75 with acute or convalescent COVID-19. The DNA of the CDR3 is TGTGCCAGCAGCTTGGAAGGACTCATATACACCGGGGAGCTGTTTTTT. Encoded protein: CASSLEGLIYTGELFF.